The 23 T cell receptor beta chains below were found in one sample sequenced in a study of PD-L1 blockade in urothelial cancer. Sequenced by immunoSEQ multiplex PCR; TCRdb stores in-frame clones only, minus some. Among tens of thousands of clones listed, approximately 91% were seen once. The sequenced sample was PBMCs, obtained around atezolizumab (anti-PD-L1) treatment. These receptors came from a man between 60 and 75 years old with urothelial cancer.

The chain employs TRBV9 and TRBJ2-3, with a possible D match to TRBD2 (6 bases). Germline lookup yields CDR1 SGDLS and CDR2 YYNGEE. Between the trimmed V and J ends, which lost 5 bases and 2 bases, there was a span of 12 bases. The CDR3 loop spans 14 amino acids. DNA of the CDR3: TGTGCCAGCAGTCTTAGCGGATACACAGATACGCAGTATTTT. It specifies CASSLSGYTDTQYF.

The CDR3 DNA reads TGTGCCAGCAGCCAAGACCCCCTAGCGGGGGGGCGGGAGCAGTACTTC. Its translation: CASSQDPLAGGREQYF. The chain joins TRBV4-2 to TRBJ2-7, with 12 bases that match TRBD2. V was pared by 0 bases and J by 7 bases, with 7 bases of the junction left unmatched. This CDR3 has 16 amino acids. The germline CDR1 and CDR2 sequences are LGHNA and YNFKEQ.

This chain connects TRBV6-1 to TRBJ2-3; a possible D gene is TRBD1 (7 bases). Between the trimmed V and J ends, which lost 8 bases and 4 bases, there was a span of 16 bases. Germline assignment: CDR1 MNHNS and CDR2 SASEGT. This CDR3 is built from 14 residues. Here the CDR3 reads CASRITRGADTQYF. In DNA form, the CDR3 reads TGTGCCAGCCGTATTACCAGGGGGGCAGATACGCAGTATTTT.

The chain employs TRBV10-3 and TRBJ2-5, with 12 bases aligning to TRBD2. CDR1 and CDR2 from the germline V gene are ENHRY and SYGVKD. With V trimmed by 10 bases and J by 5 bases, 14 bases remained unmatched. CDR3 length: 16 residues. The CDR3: CATSSPSLAGGETQYF. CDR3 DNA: TGTGCCACGTCGTCCCCCTCTCTAGCGGGGGGGGAGACCCAGTACTTC.

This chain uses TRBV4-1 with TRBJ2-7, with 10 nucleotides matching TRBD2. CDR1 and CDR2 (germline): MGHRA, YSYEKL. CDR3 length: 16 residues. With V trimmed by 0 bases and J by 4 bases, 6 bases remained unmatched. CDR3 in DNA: TGCGCCAGCAGCCAAGACCCCACTAGCGGGGTTTACGAGCAGTACTTC. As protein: CASSQDPTSGVYEQYF.

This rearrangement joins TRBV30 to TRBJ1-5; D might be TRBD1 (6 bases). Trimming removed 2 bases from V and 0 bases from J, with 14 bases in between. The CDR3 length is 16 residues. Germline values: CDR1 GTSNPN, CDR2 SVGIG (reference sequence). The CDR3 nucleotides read TGTGCCTGGAGTTCTAATACAGGGAATAGCAATCAGCCCCAGCATTTT. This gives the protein CAWSSNTGNSNQPQHF.

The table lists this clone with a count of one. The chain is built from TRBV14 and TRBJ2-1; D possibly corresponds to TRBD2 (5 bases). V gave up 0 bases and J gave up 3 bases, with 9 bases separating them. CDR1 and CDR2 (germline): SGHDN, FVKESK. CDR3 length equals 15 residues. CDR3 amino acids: CASSQEASFYNEQFF. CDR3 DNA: TGTGCCAGCAGCCAAGAGGCTAGCTTCTACAATGAGCAGTTCTTC.

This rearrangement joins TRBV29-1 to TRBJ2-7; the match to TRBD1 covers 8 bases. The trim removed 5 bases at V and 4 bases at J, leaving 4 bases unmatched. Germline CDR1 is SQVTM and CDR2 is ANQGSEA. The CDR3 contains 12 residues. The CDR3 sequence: CSVSDRVYEQYF. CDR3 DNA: TGCAGCGTTTCGGACAGGGTTTACGAGCAGTACTTC.

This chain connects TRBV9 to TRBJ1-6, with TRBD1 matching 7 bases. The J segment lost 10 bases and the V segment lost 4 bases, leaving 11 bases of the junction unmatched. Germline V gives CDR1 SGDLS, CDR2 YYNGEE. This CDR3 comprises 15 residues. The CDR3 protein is CASSTGDSGGSPLHF. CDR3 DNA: TGTGCCAGCAGCACCGGGGACAGCGGGGGGTCACCCCTCCACTTT.

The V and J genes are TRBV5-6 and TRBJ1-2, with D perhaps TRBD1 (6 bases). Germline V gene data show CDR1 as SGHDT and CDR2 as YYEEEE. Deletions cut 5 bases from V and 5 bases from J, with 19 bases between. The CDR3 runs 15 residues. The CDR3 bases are TGTGCCAGCAGTTTTGTCGGGGGGCGAGGGTATGGCTACACCTTC. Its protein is CASSFVGGRGYGYTF.

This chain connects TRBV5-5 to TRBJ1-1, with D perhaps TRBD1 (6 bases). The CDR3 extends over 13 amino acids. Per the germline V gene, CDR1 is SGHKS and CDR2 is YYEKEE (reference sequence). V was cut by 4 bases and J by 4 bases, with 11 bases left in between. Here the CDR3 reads CASSNRVGTEAFF. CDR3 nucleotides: TGTGCCAGCAGCAACAGGGTAGGCACTGAAGCTTTCTTT.

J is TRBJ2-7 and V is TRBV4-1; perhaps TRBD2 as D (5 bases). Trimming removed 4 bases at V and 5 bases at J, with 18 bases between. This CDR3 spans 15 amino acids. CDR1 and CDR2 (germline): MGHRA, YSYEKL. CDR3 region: CASSPEPTPGNEQYF. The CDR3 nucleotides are TGCGCCAGCAGCCCAGAACCCACGCCGGGGAACGAGCAGTACTTC.

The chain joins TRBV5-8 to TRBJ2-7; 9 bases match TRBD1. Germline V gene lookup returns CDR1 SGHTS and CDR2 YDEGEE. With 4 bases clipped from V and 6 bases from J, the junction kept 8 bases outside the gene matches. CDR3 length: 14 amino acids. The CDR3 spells CASSLGQGFSEQYF. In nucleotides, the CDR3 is TGTGCCAGCAGCCTTGGACAGGGGTTTTCCGAGCAGTACTTC.

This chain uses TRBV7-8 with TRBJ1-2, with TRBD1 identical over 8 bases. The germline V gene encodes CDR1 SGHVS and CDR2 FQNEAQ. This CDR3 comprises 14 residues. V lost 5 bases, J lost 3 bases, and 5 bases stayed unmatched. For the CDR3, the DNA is TGTGCCAGCAGCCCAGACAGGGGCTACTATGGCTACACCTTC. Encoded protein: CASSPDRGYYGYTF.

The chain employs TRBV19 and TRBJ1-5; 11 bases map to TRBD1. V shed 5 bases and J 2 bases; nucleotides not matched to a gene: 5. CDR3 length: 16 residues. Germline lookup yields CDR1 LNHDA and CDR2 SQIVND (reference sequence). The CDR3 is CASSGTGGGGNQPQHF. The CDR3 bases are TGTGCCAGTAGTGGGACAGGGGGAGGAGGCAATCAGCCCCAGCATTTT.

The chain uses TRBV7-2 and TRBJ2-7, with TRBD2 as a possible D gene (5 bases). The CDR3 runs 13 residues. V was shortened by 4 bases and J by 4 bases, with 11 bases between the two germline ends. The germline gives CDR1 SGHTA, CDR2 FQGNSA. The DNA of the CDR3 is TGTGCCAGCAGCTCCGGGGTTGGGTACGAGCAGTACTTC. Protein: CASSSGVGYEQYF.

The CDR3 DNA follows: TGTGCCAGCAGTAAGGACAGGGCCACCTACGAGCAGTACTTC. Encoded protein: CASSKDRATYEQYF. The chain has TRBV6-5 and TRBJ2-7; 8 nucleotides match TRBD1. Trimming cost V 5 bases and J 2 bases; bases outside gene matches: 5. Germline CDR1 and CDR2: MNHEY and SVGAGI. The CDR3 runs to 14 residues.

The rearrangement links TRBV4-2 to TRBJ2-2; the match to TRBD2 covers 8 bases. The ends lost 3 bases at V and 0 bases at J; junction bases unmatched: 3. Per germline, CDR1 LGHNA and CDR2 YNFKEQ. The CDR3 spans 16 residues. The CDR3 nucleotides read TGTGCCAGCAGCCAGGATAGCGGGGCGAACACCGGGGAGCTGTTTTTT. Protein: CASSQDSGANTGELFF.

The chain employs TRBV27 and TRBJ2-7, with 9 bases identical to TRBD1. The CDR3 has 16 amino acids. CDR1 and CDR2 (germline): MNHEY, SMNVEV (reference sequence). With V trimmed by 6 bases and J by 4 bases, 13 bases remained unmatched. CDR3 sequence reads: CASSQLGQGSRYEQYF. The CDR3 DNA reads TGTGCCAGCAGCCAACTTGGACAGGGGTCTAGGTACGAGCAGTACTTC.

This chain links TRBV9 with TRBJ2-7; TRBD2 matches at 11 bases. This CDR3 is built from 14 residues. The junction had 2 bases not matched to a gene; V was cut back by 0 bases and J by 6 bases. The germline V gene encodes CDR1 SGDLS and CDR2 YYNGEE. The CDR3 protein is CASSVGLAGGEQYF. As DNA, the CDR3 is TGTGCCAGCAGCGTAGGGCTAGCGGGAGGCGAGCAGTACTTC.

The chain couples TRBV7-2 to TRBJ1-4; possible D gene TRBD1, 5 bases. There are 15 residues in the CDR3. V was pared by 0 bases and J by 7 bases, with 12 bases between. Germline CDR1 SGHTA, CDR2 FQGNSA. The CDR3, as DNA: TGTGCCAGCAGCTTAGCCCGGGGGGTGGTTGAAAAACTGTTTTTT. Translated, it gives CASSLARGVVEKLFF.

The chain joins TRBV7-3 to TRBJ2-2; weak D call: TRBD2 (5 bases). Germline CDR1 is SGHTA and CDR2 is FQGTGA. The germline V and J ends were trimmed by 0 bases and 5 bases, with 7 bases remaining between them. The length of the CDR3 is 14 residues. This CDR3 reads CASSLTLATGELFF. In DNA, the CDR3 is TGTGCCAGCAGCTTAACCCTAGCTACCGGGGAGCTGTTTTTT.

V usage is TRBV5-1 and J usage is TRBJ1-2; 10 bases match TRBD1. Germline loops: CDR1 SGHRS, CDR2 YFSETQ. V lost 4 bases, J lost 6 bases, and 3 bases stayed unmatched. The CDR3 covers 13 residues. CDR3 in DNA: TGCGCCAGCAGCCCTGGGACAGGGGATGGCTACACCTTC. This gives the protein CASSPGTGDGYTF. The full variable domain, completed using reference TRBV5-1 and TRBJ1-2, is KAGVTQTPRYLIKTRGQQVTLSCSPISGHRSVSWYQQTPGQGLQFLFEYFSETQRNKGNFPGRFSGRQFSNSRSEMNVSTLELGDSALYLCASSPGTGDGYTFGSGTRLTVV.